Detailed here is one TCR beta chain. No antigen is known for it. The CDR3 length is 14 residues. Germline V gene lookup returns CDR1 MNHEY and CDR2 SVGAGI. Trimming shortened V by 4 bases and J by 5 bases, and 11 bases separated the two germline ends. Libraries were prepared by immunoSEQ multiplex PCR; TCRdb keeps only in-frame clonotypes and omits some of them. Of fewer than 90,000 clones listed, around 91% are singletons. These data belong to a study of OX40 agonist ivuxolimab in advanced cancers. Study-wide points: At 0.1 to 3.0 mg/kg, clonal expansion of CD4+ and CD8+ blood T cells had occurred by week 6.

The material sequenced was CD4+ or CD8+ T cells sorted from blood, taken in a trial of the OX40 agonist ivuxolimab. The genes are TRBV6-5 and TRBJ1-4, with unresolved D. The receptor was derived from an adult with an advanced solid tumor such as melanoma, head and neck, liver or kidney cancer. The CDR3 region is CASSSGRINEKLFF. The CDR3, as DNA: TGTGCCAGCAGTTCTGGGAGGATCAATGAAAAACTGTTTTTT.